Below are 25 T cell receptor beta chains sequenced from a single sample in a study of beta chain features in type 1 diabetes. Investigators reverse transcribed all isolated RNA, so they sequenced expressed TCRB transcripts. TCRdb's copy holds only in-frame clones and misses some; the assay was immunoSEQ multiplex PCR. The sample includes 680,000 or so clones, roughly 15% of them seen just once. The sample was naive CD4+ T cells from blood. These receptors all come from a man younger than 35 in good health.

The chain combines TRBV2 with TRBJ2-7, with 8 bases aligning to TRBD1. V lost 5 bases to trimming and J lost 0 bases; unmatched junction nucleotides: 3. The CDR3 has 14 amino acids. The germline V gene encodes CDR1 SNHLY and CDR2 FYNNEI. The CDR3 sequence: CASSLDRASYEQYF. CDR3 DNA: TGTGCCAGCAGTCTGGACAGGGCCTCCTACGAGCAGTACTTC.

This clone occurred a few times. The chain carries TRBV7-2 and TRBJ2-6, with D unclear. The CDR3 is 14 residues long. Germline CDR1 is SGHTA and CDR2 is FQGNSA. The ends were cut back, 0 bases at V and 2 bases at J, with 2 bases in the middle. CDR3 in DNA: TGTGCCAGCAGCTTAGCCGCTGGGGCCAACGTCCTGACTTTC. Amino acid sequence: CASSLAAGANVLTF.

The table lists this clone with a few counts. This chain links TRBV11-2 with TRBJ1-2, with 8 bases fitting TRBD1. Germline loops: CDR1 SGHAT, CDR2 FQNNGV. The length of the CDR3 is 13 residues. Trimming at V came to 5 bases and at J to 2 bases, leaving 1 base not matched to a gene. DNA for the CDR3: TGTGCCAGCAGCCGGACAGGGAACTATGGCTACACCTTC. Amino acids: CASSRTGNYGYTF. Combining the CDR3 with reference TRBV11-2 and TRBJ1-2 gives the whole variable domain EAGVAQSPRYKIIEKRQSVAFWCNPISGHATLYWYQQILGQGPKLLIQFQNNGVVDDSQLPKDRFSAERLKGVDSTLKIQPAKLEDSAVYLCASSRTGNYGYTFGSGTRLTVV.

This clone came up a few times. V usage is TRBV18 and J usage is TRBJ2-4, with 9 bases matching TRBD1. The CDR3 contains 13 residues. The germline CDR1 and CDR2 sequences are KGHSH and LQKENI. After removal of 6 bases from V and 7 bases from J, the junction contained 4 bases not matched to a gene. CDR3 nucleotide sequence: TGTGCCAGCTCTAACGACAGGGGGAACATTCAGTACTTC. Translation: CASSNDRGNIQYF.

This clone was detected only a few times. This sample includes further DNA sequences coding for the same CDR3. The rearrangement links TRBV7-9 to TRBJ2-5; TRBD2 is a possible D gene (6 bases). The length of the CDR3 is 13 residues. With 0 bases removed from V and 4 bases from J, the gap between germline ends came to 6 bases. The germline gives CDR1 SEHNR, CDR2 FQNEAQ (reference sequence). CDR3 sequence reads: CASSLAGGETQYF. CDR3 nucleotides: TGTGCCAGCAGCTTAGCCGGGGGAGAGACCCAGTACTTC.

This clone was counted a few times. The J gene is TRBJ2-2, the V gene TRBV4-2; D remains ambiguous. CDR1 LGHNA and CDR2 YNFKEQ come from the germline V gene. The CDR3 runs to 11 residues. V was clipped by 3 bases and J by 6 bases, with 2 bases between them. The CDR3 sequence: CASSHPGELFF. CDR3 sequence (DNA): TGTGCCAGCAGCCACCCCGGGGAGCTGTTTTTT.

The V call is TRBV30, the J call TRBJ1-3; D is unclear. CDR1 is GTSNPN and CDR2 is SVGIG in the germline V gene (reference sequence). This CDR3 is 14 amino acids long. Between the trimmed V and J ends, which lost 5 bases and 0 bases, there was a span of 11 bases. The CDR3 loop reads CAWATLFSGNTIYF. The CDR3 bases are TGTGCCTGGGCGACATTATTCTCTGGAAACACCATATATTTT.

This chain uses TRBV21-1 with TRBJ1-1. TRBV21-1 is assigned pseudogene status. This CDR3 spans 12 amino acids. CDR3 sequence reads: CATPASNTEAFF. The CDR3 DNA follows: TGTGCCACCCCAGCGAGCAACACTGAAGCTTTCTTT.

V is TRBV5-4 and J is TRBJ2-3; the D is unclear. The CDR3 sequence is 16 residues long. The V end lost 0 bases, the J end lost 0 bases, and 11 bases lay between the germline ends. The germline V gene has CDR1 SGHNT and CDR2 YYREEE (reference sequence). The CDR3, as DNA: TGTGCCAGCAGCTTGGGTACCTATACTAGCACAGATACGCAGTATTTT. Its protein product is CASSLGTYTSTDTQYF.

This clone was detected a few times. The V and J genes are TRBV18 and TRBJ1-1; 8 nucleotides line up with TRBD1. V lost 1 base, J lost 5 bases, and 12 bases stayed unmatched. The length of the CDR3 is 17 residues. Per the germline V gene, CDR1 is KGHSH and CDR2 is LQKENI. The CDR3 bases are TGTGCCAGCTCACCACTGGCGCAGGGGGCGCGGAAGACTGAAGCTTTCTTT. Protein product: CASSPLAQGARKTEAFF. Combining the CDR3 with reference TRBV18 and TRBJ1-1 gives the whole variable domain NAGVMQNPRHLVRRRGQEARLRCSPMKGHSHVYWYRQLPEEGLKFMVYLQKENIIDESGMPKERFSAEFPKEGPSILRIQQVVRGDSAAYFCASSPLAQGARKTEAFFGQGTRLTVV.

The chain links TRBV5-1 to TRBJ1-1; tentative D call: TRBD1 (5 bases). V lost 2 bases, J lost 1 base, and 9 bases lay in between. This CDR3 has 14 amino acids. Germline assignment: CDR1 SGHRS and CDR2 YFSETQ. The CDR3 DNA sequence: TGCGCCAGCAGCTTCGGGGGGACGAACACTGAAGCTTTCTTT. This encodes CASSFGGTNTEAFF.

CDR3 sequence reads: CASSPALAEETQYF. CDR3 DNA: TGTGCCAGCAGCCCTGCTCTAGCGGAAGAGACCCAGTACTTC. The chain joins TRBV6-5 to TRBJ2-5; 7 bases align to TRBD2. Per germline, CDR1 MNHEY and CDR2 SVGAGI. The V segment lost 6 bases and the J segment 3 bases; nucleotides outside the gene matches: 7. The CDR3 has 14 residues.

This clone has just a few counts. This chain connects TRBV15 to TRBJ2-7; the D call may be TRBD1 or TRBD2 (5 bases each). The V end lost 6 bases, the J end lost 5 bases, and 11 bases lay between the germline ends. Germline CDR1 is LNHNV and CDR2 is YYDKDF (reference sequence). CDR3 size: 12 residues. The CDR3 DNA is TGTGCCACCAGAGCCCAGGGACACGAGCAGTACTTC. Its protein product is CATRAQGHEQYF.

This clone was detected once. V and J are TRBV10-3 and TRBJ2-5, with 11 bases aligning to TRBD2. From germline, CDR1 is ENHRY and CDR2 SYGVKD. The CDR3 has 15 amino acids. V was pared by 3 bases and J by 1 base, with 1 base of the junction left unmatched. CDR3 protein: CAISDLAGGQETQYF. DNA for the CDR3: TGTGCCATCAGTGACCTAGCGGGGGGCCAAGAGACCCAGTACTTC.

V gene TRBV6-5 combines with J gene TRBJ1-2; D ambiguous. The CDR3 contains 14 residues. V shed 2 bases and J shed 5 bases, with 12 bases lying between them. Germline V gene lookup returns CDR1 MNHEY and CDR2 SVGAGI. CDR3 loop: CASSYGQPLYGYTF. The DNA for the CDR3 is TGTGCCAGCAGTTACGGGCAGCCCCTTTATGGCTACACCTTC.

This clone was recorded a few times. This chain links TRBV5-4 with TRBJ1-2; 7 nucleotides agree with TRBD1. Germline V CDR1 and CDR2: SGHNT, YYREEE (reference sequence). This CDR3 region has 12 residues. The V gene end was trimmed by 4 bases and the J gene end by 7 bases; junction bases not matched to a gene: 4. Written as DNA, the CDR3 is TGTGCCAGCAGCCTTAGACAGGGTGGCTACACCTTC. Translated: CASSLRQGGYTF.

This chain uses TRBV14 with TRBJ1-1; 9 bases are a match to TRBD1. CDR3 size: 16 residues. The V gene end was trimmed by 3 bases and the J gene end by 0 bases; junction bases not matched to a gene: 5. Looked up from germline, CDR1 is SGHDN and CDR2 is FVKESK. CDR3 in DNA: TGTGCCAGCAGCCACTTCCGGGACAGGGTGAACACTGAAGCTTTCTTT. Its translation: CASSHFRDRVNTEAFF. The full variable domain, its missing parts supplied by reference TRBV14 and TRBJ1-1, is EAGVTQFPSHSVIEKGQTVTLRCDPISGHDNLYWYRRVMGKEIKFLLHFVKESKQDESGMPNNRFLAERTGGTYSTLKVQPAELEDSGVYFCASSHFRDRVNTEAFFGQGTRLTVV.

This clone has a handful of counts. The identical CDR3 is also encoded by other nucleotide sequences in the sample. This CDR3 reads CASSLRETQYF. The CDR3 DNA sequence: TGTGCCAGCAGCTTACGGGAGACCCAGTACTTC. The rearrangement uses TRBV11-2 and TRBJ2-5; D call uncertain. The CDR3 spans 11 residues. The germline gives CDR1 SGHAT, CDR2 FQNNGV. Trimming removed 2 bases at V and 5 bases at J, with 3 bases between.

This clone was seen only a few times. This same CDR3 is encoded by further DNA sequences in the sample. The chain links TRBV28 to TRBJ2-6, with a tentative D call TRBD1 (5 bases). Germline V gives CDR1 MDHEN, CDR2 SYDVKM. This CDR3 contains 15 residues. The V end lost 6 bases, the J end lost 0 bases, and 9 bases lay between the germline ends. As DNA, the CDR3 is TGTGCCAGCAGCCTTGACAGCTCTGGGGCCAACGTCCTGACTTTC. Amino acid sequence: CASSLDSSGANVLTF.

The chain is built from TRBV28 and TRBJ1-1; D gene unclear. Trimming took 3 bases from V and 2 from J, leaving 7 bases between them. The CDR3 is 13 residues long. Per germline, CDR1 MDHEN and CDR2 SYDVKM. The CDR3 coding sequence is TGTGCCAGCAGTTTTACACACAACACTGAAGCTTTCTTT. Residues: CASSFTHNTEAFF.

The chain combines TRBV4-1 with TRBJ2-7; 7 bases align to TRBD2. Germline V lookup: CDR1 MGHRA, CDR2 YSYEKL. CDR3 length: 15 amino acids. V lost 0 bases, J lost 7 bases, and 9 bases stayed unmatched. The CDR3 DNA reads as TGCGCCAGCAGCCAAGATATCGGGAGGTCGGGGGAGCAGTACTTC. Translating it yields CASSQDIGRSGEQYF.

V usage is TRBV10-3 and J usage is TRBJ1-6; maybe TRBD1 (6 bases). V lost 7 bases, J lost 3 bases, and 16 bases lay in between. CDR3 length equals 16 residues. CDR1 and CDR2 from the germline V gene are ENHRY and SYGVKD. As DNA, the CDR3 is TGTGCCATCAACTCCGACTTACAGGGCTATAATTCACCCCTCCACTTT. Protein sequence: CAINSDLQGYNSPLHF.

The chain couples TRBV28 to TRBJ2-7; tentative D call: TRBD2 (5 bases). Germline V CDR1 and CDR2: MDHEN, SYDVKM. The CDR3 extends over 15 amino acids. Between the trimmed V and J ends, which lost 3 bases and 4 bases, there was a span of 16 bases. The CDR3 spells CASSFEGRLVYEQYF. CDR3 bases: TGTGCCAGCAGTTTTGAGGGAAGGTTGGTTTACGAGCAGTACTTC.

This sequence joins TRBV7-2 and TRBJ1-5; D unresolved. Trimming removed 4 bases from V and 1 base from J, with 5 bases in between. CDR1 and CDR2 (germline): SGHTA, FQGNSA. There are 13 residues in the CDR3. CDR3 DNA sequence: TGTGCCAGCAGCTCGAAGAGCAATCAGCCCCAGCATTTT. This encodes CASSSKSNQPQHF.

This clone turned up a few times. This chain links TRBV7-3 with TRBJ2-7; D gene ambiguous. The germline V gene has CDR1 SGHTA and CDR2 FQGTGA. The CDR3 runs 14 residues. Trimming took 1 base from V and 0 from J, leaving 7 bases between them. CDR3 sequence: CASSLSSFSYEQYF. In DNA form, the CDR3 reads TGTGCCAGCAGCTTAAGTTCTTTCTCCTACGAGCAGTACTTC.